This T cell receptor beta chain came from a study of cytomegalovirus exposure and HLA in healthy donors. Study as a whole: Some 77 million unique TCRs from HLA-typed donors were held in an early release of data.

The PCR made use of 60 Vbeta and 13 Jbeta primers. Profiling relied on immunoSEQ multiplex PCR, and the TCRdb table lists in-frame clones only, not all of them. The sample lists about 150,000 clones, around 65% occurring once. Trimming took off 4 bases at V and 2 bases at J, with 15 bases between the two ends. The CDR3 sequence is 16 residues long. The germline gives CDR1 SGHRS, CDR2 YFSETQ. The sequence was obtained from a woman in her sixties or seventies in good health and CMV-seronegative. V usage is TRBV5-1 and J usage is TRBJ1-4, with a tentative D call TRBD1 (6 bases). The sample comprised PBMCs. CDR3 loop: CASSAGQRLTNEKLFF. The CDR3 region has the DNA TGCGCCAGCAGCGCCGGACAGCGTTTGACTAATGAAAAACTGTTTTTT. Full variable domain (outside the CDR3, taken from reference TRBV5-1 and TRBJ1-4): KAGVTQTPRYLIKTRGQQVTLSCSPISGHRSVSWYQQTPGQGLQFLFEYFSETQRNKGNFPGRFSGRQFSNSRSEMNVSTLELGDSALYLCASSAGQRLTNEKLFFGSGTQLSVL.